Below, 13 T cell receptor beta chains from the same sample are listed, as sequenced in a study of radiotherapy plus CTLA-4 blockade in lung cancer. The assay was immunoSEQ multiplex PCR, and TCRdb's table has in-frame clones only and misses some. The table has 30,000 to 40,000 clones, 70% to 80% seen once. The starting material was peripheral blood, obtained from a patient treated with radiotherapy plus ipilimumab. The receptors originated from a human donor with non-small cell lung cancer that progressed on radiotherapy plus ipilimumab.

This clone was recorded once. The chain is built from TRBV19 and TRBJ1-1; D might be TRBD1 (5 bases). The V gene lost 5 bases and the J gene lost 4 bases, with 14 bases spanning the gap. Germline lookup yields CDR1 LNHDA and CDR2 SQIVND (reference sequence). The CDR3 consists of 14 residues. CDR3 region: CASSPRVRGTEAFF. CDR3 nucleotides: TGTGCCAGTAGTCCCAGGGTCCGGGGCACTGAAGCTTTCTTT.

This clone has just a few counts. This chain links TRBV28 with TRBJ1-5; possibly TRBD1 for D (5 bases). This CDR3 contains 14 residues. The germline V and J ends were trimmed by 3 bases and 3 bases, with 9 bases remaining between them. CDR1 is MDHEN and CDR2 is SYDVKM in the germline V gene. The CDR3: CASSLWGNNQPQHF. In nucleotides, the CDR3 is TGTGCCAGCAGTTTGTGGGGGAACAATCAGCCCCAGCATTTT.

CDR3: CASSLPGQGATGELFF. The CDR3 DNA is TGTGCCAGCAGCCTGCCGGGACAGGGGGCTACCGGGGAGCTGTTTTTT. This chain uses TRBV5-6 with TRBJ2-2; 12 nucleotides align to TRBD1. V lost 4 bases to trimming and J lost 5 bases; unmatched junction nucleotides: 6. The CDR3 length is 16 residues. Germline values: CDR1 SGHDT, CDR2 YYEEEE.

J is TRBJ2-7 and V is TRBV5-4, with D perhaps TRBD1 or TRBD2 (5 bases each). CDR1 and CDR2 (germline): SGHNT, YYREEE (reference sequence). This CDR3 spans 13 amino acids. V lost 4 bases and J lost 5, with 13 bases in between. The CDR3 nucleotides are TGTGCCAGCAGCCCGGGACGAACCCACGAGCAGTACTTC. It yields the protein CASSPGRTHEQYF.

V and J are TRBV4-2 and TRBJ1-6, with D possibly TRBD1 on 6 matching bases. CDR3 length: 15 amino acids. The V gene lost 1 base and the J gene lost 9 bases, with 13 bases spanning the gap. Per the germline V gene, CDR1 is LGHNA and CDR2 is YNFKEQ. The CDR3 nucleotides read TGTGCCAGCAGCCAAGGGGGGGGGCGCGCTTCACCCCTCCACTTT. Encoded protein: CASSQGGGRASPLHF.

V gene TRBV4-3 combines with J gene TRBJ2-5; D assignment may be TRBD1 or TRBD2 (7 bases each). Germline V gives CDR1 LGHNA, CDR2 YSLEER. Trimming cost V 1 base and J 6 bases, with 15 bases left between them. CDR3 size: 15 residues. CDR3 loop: CASSQGAGGGKTQYF. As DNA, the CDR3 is TGCGCCAGCAGCCAAGGGGCAGGGGGGGGGAAGACCCAGTACTTC.

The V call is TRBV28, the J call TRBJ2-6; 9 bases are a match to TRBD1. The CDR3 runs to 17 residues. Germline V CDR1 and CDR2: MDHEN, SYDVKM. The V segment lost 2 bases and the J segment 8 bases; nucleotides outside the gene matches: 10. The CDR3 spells CASSLPPDRGRTNVLTF. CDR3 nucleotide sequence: TGTGCCAGCAGTTTACCCCCGGACAGGGGAAGGACCAACGTCCTGACTTTC.

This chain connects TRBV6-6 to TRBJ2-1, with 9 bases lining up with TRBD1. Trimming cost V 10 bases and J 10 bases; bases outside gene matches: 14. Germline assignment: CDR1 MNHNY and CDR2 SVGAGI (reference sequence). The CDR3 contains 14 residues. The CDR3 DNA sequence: TGTGCCACTCTCCGGGACAGGGCAGGAAAAGAGCAGTTCTTC. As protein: CATLRDRAGKEQFF.

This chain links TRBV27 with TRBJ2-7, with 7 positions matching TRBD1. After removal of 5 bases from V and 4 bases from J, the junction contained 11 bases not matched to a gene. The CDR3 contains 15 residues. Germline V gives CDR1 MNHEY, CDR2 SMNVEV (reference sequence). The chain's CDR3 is CASSTEGAPAYEQYF. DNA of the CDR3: TGTGCCAGCAGTACCGAGGGGGCCCCAGCTTACGAGCAGTACTTC.

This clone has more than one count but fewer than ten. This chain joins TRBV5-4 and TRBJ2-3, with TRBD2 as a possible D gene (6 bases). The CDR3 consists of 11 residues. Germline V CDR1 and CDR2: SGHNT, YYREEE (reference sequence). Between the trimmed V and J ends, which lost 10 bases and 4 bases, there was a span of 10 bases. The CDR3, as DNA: TGTGCCGGGGGGTCGGCAGATACGCAGTATTTT. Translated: CAGGSADTQYF.

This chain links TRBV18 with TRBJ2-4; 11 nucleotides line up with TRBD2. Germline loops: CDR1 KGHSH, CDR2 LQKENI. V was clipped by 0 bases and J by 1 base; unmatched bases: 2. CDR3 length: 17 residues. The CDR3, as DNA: TGTGCCAGCTCACCACCGTCTAGCGGGGGGGCCAAAAACATTCAGTACTTC. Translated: CASSPPSSGGAKNIQYF.

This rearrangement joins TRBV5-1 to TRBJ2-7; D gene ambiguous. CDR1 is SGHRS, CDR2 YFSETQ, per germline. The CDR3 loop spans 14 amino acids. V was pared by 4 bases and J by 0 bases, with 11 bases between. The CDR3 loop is CASSMTVSSYEQYF. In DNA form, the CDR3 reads TGCGCCAGCAGCATGACCGTTAGCTCCTACGAGCAGTACTTC.

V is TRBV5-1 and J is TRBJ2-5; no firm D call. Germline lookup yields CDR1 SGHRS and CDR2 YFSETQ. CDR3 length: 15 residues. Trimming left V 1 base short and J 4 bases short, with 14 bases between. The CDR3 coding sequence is TGCGCCAGCAGCTTGCTTAGTTACGGTGGAGAGACCCAGTACTTC. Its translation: CASSLLSYGGETQYF.